The source of this T cell receptor (beta chain) is a study of vaccination effects on CD4 cells after COVID-19. Assay used: immunoSEQ multiplex PCR; TCRdb lists only in-frame clones, some missing. In the table there are under 30,000 clones, about 70% of which are singletons. Antigen-specific CD4+ T cells expanded by the ViraFEST assay with viral peptide pools were then sequenced. The authors isolated CD4+ T cells after 10 days of culture. Vaccinees lacked prior SARS-CoV-2 infection and tested negative for nucleocapsid antibodies. CDR3 length: 16 amino acids. Germline loops: CDR1 LNHDA, CDR2 SQIVND (reference sequence). Trimming shortened V by 4 bases and J by 7 bases, and 19 bases separated the two germline ends. In the case of this clone: The target antigen is unknown.

Specimen: CD4+ T cells from PBMCs cultured with HCoV-NL63 spike peptides, collected before COVID-19 vaccination. The rearrangement links TRBV19 to TRBJ2-2, with D tentatively TRBD1 (5 bases). This TCR derives from a human donor who received a COVID-19 vaccine. CDR3 loop: CASSKPHQGLGGELFF. The CDR3 DNA follows: TGTGCCAGTAGTAAACCACATCAGGGTCTCGGCGGGGAGCTGTTTTTT.